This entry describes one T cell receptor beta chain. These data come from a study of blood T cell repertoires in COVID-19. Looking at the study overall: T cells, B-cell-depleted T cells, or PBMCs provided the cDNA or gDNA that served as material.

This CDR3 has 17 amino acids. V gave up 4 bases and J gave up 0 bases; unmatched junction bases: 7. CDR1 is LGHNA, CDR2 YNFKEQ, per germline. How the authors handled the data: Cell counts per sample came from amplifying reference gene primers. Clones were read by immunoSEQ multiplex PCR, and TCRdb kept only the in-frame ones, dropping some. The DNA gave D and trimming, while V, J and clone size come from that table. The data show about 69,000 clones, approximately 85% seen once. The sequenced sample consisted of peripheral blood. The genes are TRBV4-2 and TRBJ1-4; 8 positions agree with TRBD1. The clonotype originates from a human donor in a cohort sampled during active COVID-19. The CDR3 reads CASSPRGQDPTNEKLFF. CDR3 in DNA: TGTGCCAGCAGCCCCCGGGGACAGGACCCAACTAATGAAAAACTGTTTTTT.